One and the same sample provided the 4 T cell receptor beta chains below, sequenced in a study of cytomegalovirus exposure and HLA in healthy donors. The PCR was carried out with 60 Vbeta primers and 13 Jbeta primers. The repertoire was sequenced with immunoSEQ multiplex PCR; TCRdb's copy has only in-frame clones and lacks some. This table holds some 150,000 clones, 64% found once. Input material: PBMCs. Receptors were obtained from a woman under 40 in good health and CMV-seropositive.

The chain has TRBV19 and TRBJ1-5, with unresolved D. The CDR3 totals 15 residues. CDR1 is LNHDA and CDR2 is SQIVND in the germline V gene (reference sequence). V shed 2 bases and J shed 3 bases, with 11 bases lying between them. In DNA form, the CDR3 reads TGTGCCAGTAGTATATTCAGGCCCTTCAATCAGCCCCAGCATTTT. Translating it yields CASSIFRPFNQPQHF.

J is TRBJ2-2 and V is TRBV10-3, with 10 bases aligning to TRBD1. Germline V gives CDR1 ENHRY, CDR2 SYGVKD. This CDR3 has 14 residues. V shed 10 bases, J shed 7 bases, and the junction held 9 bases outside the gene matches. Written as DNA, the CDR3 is TGTGCCAACTCCGACAGGGGGCGCGACGGGGAGCTGTTTTTT. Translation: CANSDRGRDGELFF.

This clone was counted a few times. The CDR3: CASSQKLAGQGAGYEQYF. DNA for the CDR3: TGTGCCAGCAGCCAAAAGTTGGCCGGACAGGGGGCGGGGTACGAGCAGTACTTC. The rearrangement joins TRBV4-2 to TRBJ2-7; 11 nucleotides align to TRBD1. This CDR3 contains 18 residues. Germline V gene data show CDR1 as LGHNA and CDR2 as YNFKEQ. V shed 2 bases, J shed 4 bases, and the junction held 13 bases outside the gene matches.

The chain's CDR3 is CASSPVSGTEAFF. The CDR3 DNA reads TGTGCCAGCAGCCCCGTTTCGGGGACTGAAGCTTTCTTT. This chain links TRBV28 with TRBJ1-1; D unclear. The CDR3 is 13 amino acids. Trimming left V 6 bases short and J 5 bases short, with 13 bases between. Germline V gives CDR1 MDHEN, CDR2 SYDVKM.